Listed below are T cell receptor beta chains from one sample, sequenced in a study of T-cell memory formation after mild COVID-19. Via MiXCR, TCRdb re-called the 5' RACE reads, giving one row per CDR3 protein. There are 350,000 to 400,000 distinct CDR3 sequences in the sample; about an eighth occur only once, and around 22% lies in the top ten. The sequenced sample consisted of PBMCs or a T cell subset sorted from them (not recorded which). The receptors shown here come from a man in his late teens or twenties who had mild COVID-19 (a few samples of this study predate the infection). Cell type and time point are not known. CDR3s include the opening cysteine and the closing phenylalanine or tryptophan. The D gene is left open where the match is weak. The size entry is marked missing in some rows and otherwise reads once, few, many or a size class.

-,TRBV11-2,TRBJ2-1,TRBD2,CASSLDLWRGGNEQFF,TGTGCCAGCAGCTTAGATCTTTGGCGGGGGGGCAATGAGCAGTTCTTC
-,TRBV20-1,TRBJ2-1,TRBD2,CSARGLAGSHNEQFF,TGCAGTGCTAGGGGACTAGCGGGGTCCCACAATGAGCAGTTCTTC
few,TRBV5-1,TRBJ2-3,-,CASSREVTDTQYF,TGCGCCAGCAGCCGAGAGGTTACAGATACGCAGTATTTT
-,TRBV4-1,TRBJ2-3,TRBD2,CASKGLAGGVNTQYF,TGCGCCAGCAAGGGACTAGCGGGGGGGGTAAATACGCAGTATTTT
-,TRBV29-1,TRBJ1-2,TRBD1,CSVEDWDSYGYTF,TGCAGCGTTGAAGATTGGGACAGCTATGGCTACACCTTC
many,TRBV24-1,TRBJ2-3,-,CATSDRQATDTQYF,TGTGCCACCAGTGACCGACAGGCCACAGATACGCAGTATTTT
many,TRBV7-8,TRBJ2-5,-,CASSLVAGANQETQYF,TGTGCCAGCAGCCTTGTGGCAGGGGCAAACCAAGAGACCCAGTACTTC
-,TRBV6-2/TRBV6-3,TRBJ2-5,TRBD1,CASSYPMRGQTQYF,TGTGCCAGCAGTTACCCCATGAGGGGGCAGACCCAGTACTTC
-,TRBV5-1,TRBJ2-1,TRBD2,CASTPYSGAYNEQFF,TGCGCCAGCACCCCATACAGCGGGGCCTACAATGAGCAGTTCTTC
few,TRBV6-5,TRBJ2-1,TRBD1,CATGTGGVIYNEQFF,TGTGCCACCGGGACAGGAGGGGTCATCTACAATGAGCAGTTCTTC
-,TRBV6-5,TRBJ2-2,TRBD1,CASSPPRGSTGELFF,TGTGCCAGCAGTCCGCCCAGGGGGTCCACCGGGGAGCTGTTTTTT
many,TRBV6-6,TRBJ1-2,-,CASSYSGDGNYGYTF,TGTGCCAGCAGTTACAGCGGGGATGGAAACTATGGCTACACCTTC
few,TRBV7-2,TRBJ2-7,-,CASSPGREQYF,TGTGCCAGCAGCCCGGGGCGTGAGCAGTACTTC
-,TRBV7-2,TRBJ2-2,TRBD2,CASSYLAGVNTGELFF,TGTGCCAGCAGCTACCTAGCGGGGGTCAACACCGGGGAGCTGTTTTTT
few,TRBV28,TRBJ2-1,-,CASSSDYNNEQFF,TGTGCCAGCAGTTCGGACTATAACAATGAGCAGTTCTTC
-,TRBV6-2/TRBV6-3,TRBJ2-1,-,CASSEPGRRNDNEQFF,TGTGCCAGCAGCGAACCGGGGAGGAGGAACGACAATGAGCAGTTCTTC
many,TRBV5-1,TRBJ1-2,-,CASSFRDGYTF,TGTGCCAGCAGCTTTCGGGATGGCTACACCTTC
few,TRBV11-2,TRBJ1-1,TRBD1,CASSLGDSGLNTEAFF,TGTGCCAGCAGCTTAGGGGACAGCGGATTGAACACTGAAGCTTTCTTT
-,TRBV4-1,TRBJ2-7,TRBD2,CASSRPGGSYEQYF,TGCGCCAGCAGCCGTCCGGGGGGCTCCTACGAGCAGTACTTC
many,TRBV9,TRBJ2-2,-,CASSVVGDPNTGELFF,TGTGCCAGCAGCGTAGTGGGGGACCCGAACACCGGGGAGCTGTTTTTT
-,TRBV28,TRBJ2-5,TRBD1,CASSFIPGTDLQETQYF,TGTGCCAGCAGTTTCATTCCTGGGACAGACCTCCAAGAGACCCAGTACTTC
few,TRBV5-1,TRBJ1-3,-,CASSPRLGSGNTIYF,TGCGCCAGCAGCCCGCGACTGGGCTCTGGAAACACCATATATTTT
many,TRBV7-2,TRBJ1-1,-,CASSFLHGFEAFF,TGTGCCAGCAGCTTTTTACACGGTTTTGAAGCTTTCTTT
-,TRBV6-5,TRBJ1-1,-,CASRPSRTYTEAFF,TGTGCCAGCAGGCCCTCCAGGACATACACTGAAGCTTTCTTT
few,TRBV30,TRBJ2-1,-,CAWSVDPASLGNEQFF,TGTGCCTGGAGTGTAGATCCGGCTAGCCTGGGCAATGAGCAGTTCTTC
-,TRBV4-3,TRBJ1-5,-,CASSQDDTKGNQPQHF,TGCGCCAGCAGCCAAGATGACACTAAAGGGAATCAGCCCCAGCATTTT
-,TRBV13,TRBJ2-4,-,CASSLSERQNIQYF,TGTGCCAGCAGCTTATCGGAGCGCCAAAACATTCAGTACTTC
-,TRBV5-6,TRBJ2-4,TRBD2,CASSISGENIQYF,TGTGCCAGCAGCATTAGCGGGGAAAACATTCAGTACTTC